The entry below describes one TCR beta chain. The data were taken from a study of Graves' ophthalmopathy and Graves' hyperthyroidism. Germline V gene data show CDR1 as SGHVS and CDR2 as FQNEAQ. This CDR3 is built from 15 residues. After removal of 0 bases from V and 9 bases from J, the junction contained 6 bases not matched to a gene. As the template, RNA transcripts were used to amplify TCR beta CDR3 regions. The authors performed first-round RT-PCR with HTBI primers and then a second-round multiplex PCR. TCRdb itself ran the multiplex PCR reads through MiXCR, one entry per CDR3 protein. This table holds approximately 160,000 distinct CDR3 sequences, roughly 36% found once.

Sequencing was carried out using peripheral blood. The clonotype originates from a man aged 25-40 years with Graves' ophthalmopathy. The J gene is TRBJ2-7, the V gene TRBV7-8; 12 bases map to TRBD2. CDR3 protein: CASSLAALAGGMQYF. The CDR3 DNA follows: TGTGCCAGCAGCTTAGCAGCTCTAGCGGGAGGGATGCAGTACTTC.